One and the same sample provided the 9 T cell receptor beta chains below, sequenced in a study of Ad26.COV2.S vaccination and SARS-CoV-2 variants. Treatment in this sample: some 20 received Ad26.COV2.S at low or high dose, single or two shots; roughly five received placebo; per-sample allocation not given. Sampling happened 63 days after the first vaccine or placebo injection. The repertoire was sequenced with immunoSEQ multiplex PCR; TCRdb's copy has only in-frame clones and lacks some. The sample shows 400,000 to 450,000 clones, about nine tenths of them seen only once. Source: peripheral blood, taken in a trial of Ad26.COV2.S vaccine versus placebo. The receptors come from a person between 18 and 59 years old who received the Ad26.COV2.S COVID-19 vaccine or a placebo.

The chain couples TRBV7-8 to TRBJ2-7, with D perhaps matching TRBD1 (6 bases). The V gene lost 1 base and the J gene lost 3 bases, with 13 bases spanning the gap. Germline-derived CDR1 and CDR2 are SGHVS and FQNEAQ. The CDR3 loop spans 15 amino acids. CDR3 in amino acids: CASSLGTGSGYEQYF. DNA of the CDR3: TGTGCCAGCAGCTTAGGTACAGGGAGCGGCTACGAGCAGTACTTC. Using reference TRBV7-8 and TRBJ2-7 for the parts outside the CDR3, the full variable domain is GAGVSQSPRYKVAKRGQDVALRCDPISGHVSLFWYQQALGQGPEFLTYFQNEAQLDKSGLPSDRFFAERPEGSVSTLKIQRTQQEDSAVYLCASSLGTGSGYEQYFGPGTRLTVT.

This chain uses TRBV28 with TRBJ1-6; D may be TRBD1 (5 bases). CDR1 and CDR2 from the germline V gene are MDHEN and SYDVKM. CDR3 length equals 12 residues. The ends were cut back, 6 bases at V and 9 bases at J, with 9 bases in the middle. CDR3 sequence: CASSTGGSPLHF. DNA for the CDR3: TGTGCCAGCAGCACAGGAGGTTCACCCCTCCACTTT.

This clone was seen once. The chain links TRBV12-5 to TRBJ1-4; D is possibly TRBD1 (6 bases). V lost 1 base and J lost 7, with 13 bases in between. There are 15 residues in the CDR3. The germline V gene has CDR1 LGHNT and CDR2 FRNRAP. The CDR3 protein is CASGLGTGAAEKLFF. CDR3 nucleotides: TGTGCTAGTGGTTTGGGGACGGGGGCAGCTGAAAAACTGTTTTTT.

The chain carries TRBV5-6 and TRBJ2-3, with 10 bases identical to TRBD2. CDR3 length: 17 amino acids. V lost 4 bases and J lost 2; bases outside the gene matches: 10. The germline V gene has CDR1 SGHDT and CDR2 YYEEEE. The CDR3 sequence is CASSDPLAGANTDTQYF. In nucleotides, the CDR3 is TGTGCCAGCAGCGATCCTCTAGCGGGAGCCAACACAGATACGCAGTATTTT.

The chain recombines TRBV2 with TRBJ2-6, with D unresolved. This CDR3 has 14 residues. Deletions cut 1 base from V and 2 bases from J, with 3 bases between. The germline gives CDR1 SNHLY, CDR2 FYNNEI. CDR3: CASSEVAGANVLTF. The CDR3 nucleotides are TGTGCCAGCAGTGAAGTCGCTGGGGCCAACGTCCTGACTTTC.

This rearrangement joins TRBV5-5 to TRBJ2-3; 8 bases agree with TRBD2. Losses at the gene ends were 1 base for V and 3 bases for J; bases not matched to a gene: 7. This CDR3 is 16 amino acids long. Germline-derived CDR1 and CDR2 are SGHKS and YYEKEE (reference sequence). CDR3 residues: CASSLTGTSITDTQYF. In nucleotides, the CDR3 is TGTGCCAGCAGCTTGACCGGGACTAGTATAACAGATACGCAGTATTTT.

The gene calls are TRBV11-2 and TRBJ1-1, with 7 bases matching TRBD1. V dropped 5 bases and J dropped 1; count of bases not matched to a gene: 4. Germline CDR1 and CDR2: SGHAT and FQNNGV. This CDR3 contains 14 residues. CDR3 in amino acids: CASSPGTANTEAFF. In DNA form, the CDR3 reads TGTGCCAGCAGCCCTGGGACAGCGAACACTGAAGCTTTCTTT. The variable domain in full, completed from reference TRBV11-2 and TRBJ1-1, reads EAGVAQSPRYKIIEKRQSVAFWCNPISGHATLYWYQQILGQGPKLLIQFQNNGVVDDSQLPKDRFSAERLKGVDSTLKIQPAKLEDSAVYLCASSPGTANTEAFFGQGTRLTVV.

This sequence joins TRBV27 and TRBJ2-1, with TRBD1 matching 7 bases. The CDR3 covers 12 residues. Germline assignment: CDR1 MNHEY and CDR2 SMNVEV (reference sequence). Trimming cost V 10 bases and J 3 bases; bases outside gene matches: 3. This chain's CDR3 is CATRQGYNEQFF. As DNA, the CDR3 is TGTGCCACCCGACAGGGCTACAATGAGCAGTTCTTC.

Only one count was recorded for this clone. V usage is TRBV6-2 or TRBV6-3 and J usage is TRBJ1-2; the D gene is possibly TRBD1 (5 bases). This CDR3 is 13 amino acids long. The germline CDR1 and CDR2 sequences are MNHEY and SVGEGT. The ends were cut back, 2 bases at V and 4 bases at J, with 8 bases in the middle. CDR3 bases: TGTGCCAGCAGTTACGGGGGAATCTATGGCTACACCTTC. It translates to CASSYGGIYGYTF.